Listed below are T cell receptor beta chains from one sample, sequenced in a study of shared clonotypes between healthy human individuals. The table came from immunoSEQ multiplex PCR; TCRdb's copy has only in-frame clones and leaves some out. Among approximately 1.5 million clones listed, roughly 98.5% were seen once. Sequencing was done on a sample of naive CD4+ T cells sorted from blood. These receptors originate from a man aged 30 to 45 in good health. CDR3s include the opening cysteine and the closing phenylalanine or tryptophan. Fields, in order: J gene, V gene, CDR3 protein.

>TRBJ2-5|TRBV11-3
CASSSGGVTGQETQYF
>TRBJ2-1|TRBV19
CASSLLTSGRASEQFF
>TRBJ1-2|TRBV18
CASSPPGQGTEGYTF
>TRBJ1-5|TRBV6-1
CASSEVQGGNQPQHF
>TRBJ1-1|TRBV5-1
CASSPIGEVTEAFF
>TRBJ2-2|TRBV9
CASSPGTSNTGELFF
>TRBJ1-1|TRBV6-1
CASSEGVGRDEAFF
>TRBJ2-2|TRBV4-3
CASSQVSGLNTGELFF
>TRBJ2-1|TRBV6-5
CASSPSGGPYNEQFF
>TRBJ2-1|TRBV10-1
CASSESNFREQFF
>TRBJ1-1|TRBV6-1
CASSESEGLEAFF
>TRBJ2-7|TRBV5-4
CASSPGPKRSVPYEQYF
>TRBJ1-1|TRBV6-5
CASSNRGAMNTEAFF
>TRBJ2-1|TRBV7-9
CASSLGQAGGPEQFF
>TRBJ2-7|TRBV2
CASSGQGLVYEQYF
>TRBJ2-3|TRBV19
CASSTGGSTTDTQYF
>TRBJ2-7|TRBV6-6
CASRPTPGRDSYEQYF
>TRBJ2-5|TRBV28
CASTPYDQETQYF
>TRBJ1-1|TRBV10-2
CASSESGSTEAFF
>TRBJ2-2|TRBV10-1
CASSELRGGTGELFF
>TRBJ2-3|TRBV29-1
CSVEAQTDTQYF
>TRBJ2-5|TRBV18
CASSRGRGETQYF
>TRBJ2-7|TRBV5-1
CASSYLRDRAYEQYF
>TRBJ2-1|TRBV7-6
CASSLEVRGGGDINEQFF
>TRBJ2-5|TRBV11-1
CASSPWTEQETQYF
>TRBJ2-2|TRBV5-4
CASSPNTGELFF